These 23 T cell receptor beta chains originate from one sample sequenced in a study of OX40 agonist ivuxolimab in advanced cancers. The library was made by the immunoSEQ multiplex PCR assay. This is the immuneACCESS table as TCRdb keeps it, with only in-frame sequences that have V and J called. A part of the clones is gone; compared with another copy, unresolved V genes explain less than half, and the rest is unexplained. The sample records approximately 77,000 clones, 75% to 90% of which are singletons. Roughly 2.2% of the sample is in the top ten clones. The sample in question was CD4+ or CD8+ T cells sorted from blood, obtained in a trial of the OX40 agonist ivuxolimab. These receptors were taken from an adult with an advanced solid tumor such as melanoma, head and neck, liver or kidney cancer.

This rearrangement joins TRBV2 to TRBJ1-2; no firm D call. Germline CDR1 and CDR2: SNHLY and FYNNEI. The CDR3 has 11 amino acids. Trimming stripped 6 bases from V and 2 bases from J, with 4 bases between. The CDR3 loop is CASRDNYGYTF. CDR3 DNA: TGTGCCAGCAGGGACAACTATGGCTACACCTTC.

The rearrangement links TRBV19 to TRBJ2-3, with D possibly being TRBD2 (5 bases). Germline lookup yields CDR1 LNHDA and CDR2 SQIVND (reference sequence). V gave up 7 bases and J gave up 1 base, with 15 bases separating them. The CDR3 contains 15 residues. The CDR3 sequence: CASKRWSGRTDTQYF. The CDR3 region has the DNA TGTGCCAGTAAACGGTGGAGCGGTCGCACAGATACGCAGTATTTT.

The chain carries TRBV5-4 and TRBJ1-1; D unresolved. The germline CDR1 and CDR2 sequences are SGHNT and YYREEE (reference sequence). Trimming pared 1 base from V and 5 bases from J, leaving 15 bases between. The CDR3 totals 15 residues. The DNA for the CDR3 is TGTGCCAGCAGCTTGAAAAGGCCCCTGGGAACTGAAGCTTTCTTT. Protein product: CASSLKRPLGTEAFF.

DNA for the CDR3: TGTGCCAGCAGCTTGGTCCCTCGGGGCGGCGACGAGCAGTACTTC. Its translation is CASSLVPRGGDEQYF. The V call is TRBV7-2, the J call TRBJ2-7; D possibly matches TRBD1 or TRBD2 (5 bases each). V was trimmed by 3 bases and J by 5 bases, leaving 17 bases between them. The germline CDR1 and CDR2 sequences are SGHTA and FQGNSA. This CDR3 has 15 amino acids. The full variable domain, in which reference TRBV7-2 and TRBJ2-7 provide the parts outside the CDR3, is GAGVSQSPSNKVTEKGKDVELRCDPISGHTALYWYRQSLGQGLEFLIYFQGNSAPDKSGLPSDRFSAERTGGSVSTLTIQRTQQEDSAVYLCASSLVPRGGDEQYFGPGTRLTVT.

V usage is TRBV30 and J usage is TRBJ2-7; 9 nucleotides agree with TRBD1. The CDR3 contains 14 residues. The junction had 4 bases not matched to a gene; V was cut back by 2 bases and J by 2 bases. The germline V gene encodes CDR1 GTSNPN and CDR2 SVGIG (reference sequence). The CDR3 region is CAWSSGQGPYEQYF. The CDR3 DNA follows: TGTGCCTGGAGTTCGGGACAGGGACCCTACGAGCAGTACTTC.

The chain has TRBV2 and TRBJ1-2, with TRBD1 matching over 8 bases. V shed 5 bases and J 4 bases; nucleotides not matched to a gene: 3. The CDR3 sequence is 13 residues long. Per the germline V gene, CDR1 is SNHLY and CDR2 is FYNNEI. The CDR3 region is CASSPGGGYGYTF. CDR3 sequence (DNA): TGTGCCAGCAGTCCAGGGGGCGGCTATGGCTACACCTTC.

V gene TRBV18 combines with J gene TRBJ1-1; 9 positions agree with TRBD1. The germline V gene has CDR1 KGHSH and CDR2 LQKENI. The length of the CDR3 is 13 residues. Unmatched junction bases numbered 2, after V lost 5 bases and J lost 4 bases. CDR3 nucleotides: TGTGCCAGCTCAAAGGACAGGGGCACTGAAGCTTTCTTT. This translates into CASSKDRGTEAFF. The full variable domain, completed using reference TRBV18 and TRBJ1-1, is NAGVMQNPRHLVRRRGQEARLRCSPMKGHSHVYWYRQLPEEGLKFMVYLQKENIIDESGMPKERFSAEFPKEGPSILRIQQVVRGDSAAYFCASSKDRGTEAFFGQGTRLTVV.

The rearrangement uses TRBV29-1 and TRBJ1-2; D unresolved. The CDR3 spans 11 residues. Trimming shortened V by 6 bases and J by 4 bases, and 9 bases separated the two germline ends. Germline-derived CDR1 and CDR2 are SQVTM and ANQGSEA. In nucleotides, the CDR3 is TGCAGCGTAGGACTAGGCTATGGCTACACCTTC. Translation gives CSVGLGYGYTF.

The V gene is TRBV6-4, the J gene TRBJ2-2; a weak D match, TRBD1 (6 bases). Germline V gene data show CDR1 as MRHNA and CDR2 as SNTAGT. This CDR3 contains 13 residues. V was shortened by 10 bases and J by 5 bases, with 14 bases between the two germline ends. CDR3 in DNA: TGTGCCACCAGGGGTCCGGGTACCGGGGAGCTGTTTTTT. Translating it yields CATRGPGTGELFF.

The V gene is TRBV5-6, the J gene TRBJ1-2; D possibly corresponds to TRBD1 (6 bases). CDR1 is SGHDT, CDR2 YYEEEE, per germline. The CDR3 length is 12 residues. V lost 1 base, J lost 8 bases, and 9 bases lay in between. The CDR3 DNA reads TGTGCCAGCAGCTTGCAGGGGCTCGGCTACACCTTC. Protein: CASSLQGLGYTF. Combining the CDR3 with reference TRBV5-6 and TRBJ1-2 gives the whole variable domain DAGVTQSPTHLIKTRGQQVTLRCSPKSGHDTVSWYQQALGQGPQFIFQYYEEEERQRGNFPDRFSGHQFPNYSSELNVNALLLGDSALYLCASSLQGLGYTFGSGTRLTVV.

This rearrangement joins TRBV5-8 to TRBJ2-2, with 8 nucleotides matching TRBD2. The CDR3 length is 14 residues. Losses at the gene ends were 4 bases for V and 4 bases for J; bases not matched to a gene: 3. Germline V gene sequence: CDR1 SGHTS, CDR2 YDEGEE. The DNA of the CDR3 is TGTGCCAGCAGCCAGACTAGCGTCACCGGGGAGCTGTTTTTT. Translating it yields CASSQTSVTGELFF.

The chain uses TRBV13 and TRBJ1-4, with unresolved D. Deletions cut 2 bases from V and 6 bases from J, with 7 bases between. Germline V CDR1 and CDR2: PRHDT, FYEKMQ (reference sequence). This CDR3 has 13 amino acids. In DNA form, the CDR3 reads TGTGCCAGCAGCTTAAGGTGGGATGAAAAACTGTTTTTT. Protein: CASSLRWDEKLFF.

This clone was counted a single time. This chain connects TRBV27 to TRBJ2-3; maybe TRBD2 (5 bases). Trimming took off 3 bases at V and 3 bases at J, with 10 bases between the two ends. The CDR3 consists of 14 residues. CDR1 MNHEY and CDR2 SMNVEV come from the germline V gene (reference sequence). The CDR3 reads CASSFYSGTDTQYF. The CDR3 region has the DNA TGTGCCAGCAGTTTTTACTCGGGGACAGATACGCAGTATTTT.

This clone has only one observation. The rearrangement links TRBV7-6 to TRBJ1-5; D is undetermined. This CDR3 has 15 residues. V was pared by 3 bases and J by 7 bases, with 16 bases between. Germline-derived CDR1 and CDR2 are SGHVS and FNYEAQ. The CDR3 is CASSLTRVRGQPQHF. In nucleotides, the CDR3 is TGTGCCAGCAGCTTGACACGGGTTCGAGGACAGCCCCAGCATTTT.

A few counts support this clone. The V call is TRBV2, the J call TRBJ1-5, with 7 bases aligning to TRBD1. Germline CDR1 is SNHLY and CDR2 is FYNNEI. J was trimmed by 4 bases and V by 6 bases; bases with no gene match: 3. The CDR3 has 13 amino acids. The CDR3 DNA reads as TGTGCCAGCAGGAAGGGGGCAAATCAGCCCCAGCATTTT. It codes for CASRKGANQPQHF. Using reference TRBV2 and TRBJ1-5 for the parts outside the CDR3, the full variable domain is EPEVTQTPSHQVTQMGQEVILRCVPISNHLYFYWYRQILGQKVEFLVSFYNNEISEKSEIFDDQFSVERPDGSNFTLKIRSTKLEDSAMYFCASRKGANQPQHFGDGTRLSIL.

The chain employs TRBV4-2 and TRBJ2-3; D might be TRBD1 (6 bases). The CDR3 has 16 amino acids. Trimming removed 2 bases from V and 0 bases from J, with 12 bases in between. Germline CDR1 and CDR2: LGHNA and YNFKEQ. CDR3: CASSQKTGLSTDTQYF. DNA for the CDR3: TGTGCCAGCAGCCAAAAGACAGGCCTAAGCACAGATACGCAGTATTTT.

The rearrangement uses TRBV18 and TRBJ2-2; D uncertain. Germline V lookup: CDR1 KGHSH, CDR2 LQKENI. Trimming took off 3 bases at V and 6 bases at J, with 5 bases between the two ends. The CDR3 sequence is 12 residues long. Here the CDR3 reads CASSPGSGELFF. The CDR3 DNA follows: TGTGCCAGCTCACCGGGGTCCGGGGAGCTGTTTTTT.

This chain links TRBV7-2 with TRBJ2-7; 11 bases map to TRBD2. There are 14 residues in the CDR3. The germline gives CDR1 SGHTA, CDR2 FQGNSA. J was trimmed by 3 bases and V by 9 bases; bases with no gene match: 7. The CDR3 DNA reads as TGTGCCAGTCAGCTGGGACTAGCGGACTACGAGCAGTACTTC. It translates to CASQLGLADYEQYF.

This clone was seen a single time. This chain links TRBV7-2 with TRBJ1-1; D perhaps matches TRBD1 (5 bases). The CDR3 is 13 amino acids. V was cut by 1 base and J by 6 bases, with 9 bases left in between. The V gene's germline CDR1 is SGHTA and CDR2 FQGNSA. Here the CDR3 DNA reads TGTGCCAGCAGCTTAGGCCGGGGGGCTGAAGCTTTCTTT. Its protein product is CASSLGRGAEAFF.

The chain's CDR3 is CASRRNRGAGFNEKLFF. DNA of the CDR3: TGTGCCAGCAGGAGAAACAGGGGAGCGGGCTTTAACGAAAAACTGTTTTTT. The chain has TRBV25-1 and TRBJ1-4; TRBD1 aligns across 7 bases. This CDR3 comprises 17 residues. Germline V gives CDR1 MGHDK, CDR2 SYGVNS. V gave up 6 bases and J gave up 8 bases; unmatched junction bases: 18.

The V call is TRBV5-1, the J call TRBJ2-7; possibly TRBD1 for D (6 bases). CDR3 size: 13 residues. Germline V gene data show CDR1 as SGHRS and CDR2 as YFSETQ. Trimming removed 4 bases from V and 2 bases from J, with 10 bases in between. CDR3 nucleotide sequence: TGCGCCAGCAGCACAGGGCCTGCCTACGAGCAGTACTTC. It codes for CASSTGPAYEQYF.

This sequence joins TRBV28 and TRBJ1-1; the D is unclear. This CDR3 has 12 residues. V shed 1 base and J shed 6 bases, with 6 bases lying between them. Germline values: CDR1 MDHEN, CDR2 SYDVKM. CDR3 sequence (DNA): TGTGCCAGCAGTTTATCGCGGCCTGAAGCTTTCTTT. Translating it yields CASSLSRPEAFF.

J is TRBJ1-1 and V is TRBV7-3; D is unclear. The CDR3 runs to 13 residues. The V gene's germline CDR1 is SGHTA and CDR2 FQGTGA. The V and J ends lost 2 bases and 2 bases respectively, with 6 bases between them. The CDR3 sequence: CASSLVQNTEAFF. CDR3 DNA: TGTGCCAGCAGCTTAGTACAAAACACTGAAGCTTTCTTT.